This TCR beta chain was sequenced for a study of graft-versus-host responses after intestinal transplantation. Study overall: Anti-thymocyte globulin induction, then tacrolimus and steroids for about 3 years, went to all recipients.

Assay: immunoSEQ multiplex PCR; the TCRdb copy retains only in-frame clones and omits some. The sample consists of some 90,000 clones, approximately 90% of them appearing once. Study results and limitations: High graft-versus-host to host-versus-graft T cell clonal ratios marked allografts of patients with graft-donor macrochimerism. Some GvH clones were seen earlier in gut or blood, suggesting intestinal origin. Early after transplant, HvG declines were associated with peak levels of circulating GvH clones.

A remark on this clone: Antigen: not known.

The specimen was unstimulated CD8+ T cells sorted from spleen or lymph node cells, collected before transplant. The sequence was obtained from a human donor who was the organ donor for an intestinal transplant.

The CDR3 DNA sequence: TGTGCCAGCAGCCGGGGAGGCGGGGGGCGCCAAGAGACCCAGTACTTC. The encoded protein is CASSRGGGGRQETQYF. The V gene is TRBV5-8, the J gene TRBJ2-5; 8 bases fit TRBD2. V shed 4 bases, J shed 1 base, and the junction held 9 bases outside the gene matches. The CDR3 sequence is 16 residues long. CDR1 is SGHTS, CDR2 YDEGEE, per germline.